Listed here are 8 T cell receptor beta chains from one sample, sequenced in a study of identical twins. TCRdb independently ran MiXCR on the 5' RACE reads; one entry per CDR3 protein. The sample lists approximately 530,000 distinct CDR3 sequences; about a fifth were seen once. These data also featured in a second study, about yellow fever vaccine responses in identical twins.

The sequencing input was CD4+ T cells sorted from blood. These receptors originate from a woman under 30 in good health.

The J gene is TRBJ1-1, the V gene TRBV12-3 or TRBV12-4, with no clear D. This CDR3 is built from 11 residues. V was trimmed by 3 bases and J by 7 bases, leaving 6 bases between them. The CDR3 is CASSFKDEAFF. CDR3 nucleotide sequence: TGTGCCAGCAGTTTTAAAGATGAAGCTTTCTTT.

This clonotype was observed a handful of times. CDR3 amino acids: CASSLSGGGSEAFF. CDR3 bases: TGTGCCAGCAGTTTATCAGGGGGGGGTTCTGAAGCTTTCTTT. J is TRBJ1-1 and V is TRBV12-3 or TRBV12-4; the match to TRBD1 covers 7 bases. This CDR3 has 14 residues. V was clipped by 2 bases and J by 6 bases; unmatched bases: 6.

The J gene is TRBJ2-2, the V gene TRBV5-1; TRBD2 matches 7 bases. Germline lookup yields CDR1 SGHRS and CDR2 YFSETQ. J gave up 4 bases and V 2 bases, and 5 bases lay outside the gene matches. The CDR3 totals 15 residues. CDR3 amino acids: CASSLAGRSTGELFF. For the CDR3, the DNA is TGCGCCAGCAGCTTAGCGGGGAGGAGCACCGGGGAGCTGTTTTTT.

CDR3 DNA sequence: TGTGCCAGCAGTTTAACTGACGAGCAGTACTTC. Protein: CASSLTDEQYF. The chain is built from TRBV12-3 or TRBV12-4 and TRBJ2-7; no firm D call. The CDR3 is 11 amino acids. V lost 2 bases to trimming and J lost 5 bases, with 4 bases between them.

This clonotype was observed a few times. This chain connects TRBV10-3 to TRBJ2-7; TRBD2 matches at 8 bases. V lost 4 bases to trimming and J lost 1 base; unmatched junction nucleotides: 6. This CDR3 has 15 residues. Germline V gives CDR1 ENHRY, CDR2 SYGVKD. CDR3 sequence (DNA): TGTGCCATCAGTGGCCAAGCTAGCGGGTCCTACGAGCAGTACTTC. This translates into CAISGQASGSYEQYF.

The chain joins TRBV7-8 to TRBJ2-3; 7 bases agree with TRBD2. This CDR3 contains 15 residues. CDR1 and CDR2 (germline): SGHVS, FQNEAQ. Unmatched junction bases numbered 7, after V lost 5 bases and J lost 2 bases. CDR3 sequence: CASSPVAGSTDTQYF. The CDR3 DNA sequence: TGTGCCAGCAGCCCAGTAGCGGGTTCCACAGATACGCAGTATTTT.

The sample holds a few counts of this clonotype. CDR3 sequence: CATSDLGYQPQHF. CDR3 coding DNA: TGTGCCACCAGTGATTTGGGTTATCAGCCCCAGCATTTT. The rearrangement joins TRBV24-1 to TRBJ1-5, with D hard to call. V lost 0 bases and J lost 5, with 4 bases in between. The CDR3 is 13 residues long. The germline V gene encodes CDR1 KGHDR and CDR2 SFDVKD.

This chain uses TRBV28 with TRBJ1-5; the match to TRBD1 covers 9 bases. The V and J ends lost 3 bases and 2 bases, in that order; junction bases with no gene match: 8. CDR3 size: 17 residues. From germline, CDR1 is MDHEN and CDR2 SYDVKM. This chain's CDR3 is CASSLHTGGYGNQPQHF. The CDR3 DNA reads as TGTGCCAGCAGTTTGCATACAGGGGGCTATGGCAATCAGCCCCAGCATTTT.